This T cell receptor (beta chain) was captured in a study of shared clonotypes between healthy human individuals. Across the study: Three plates each covered CD4 naive and memory; CD8 naive two, CD8 memory one.

Germline assignment: CDR1 SGHNT and CDR2 YYREEE (reference sequence). Trimming took 1 base from V and 5 from J; bases not matched to a gene: 4. The CDR3 runs to 15 residues. The table lists this clone with a count of one. Data came from immunoSEQ multiplex PCR; TCRdb stores just in-frame clones and leaves some out. The sample includes some 1.5 million clones, approximately 98% seen only once; the top ten take around 0.47%. This receptor was taken from a man aged 25-40 years in good health. Source material: naive CD4+ T cells sorted from blood. Subset noted: CD45RA+ positively selected. J is TRBJ2-5 and V is TRBV5-4; 11 positions agree with TRBD2. Here the CDR3 DNA reads TGTGCCAGCAGCTTGACTAGCGGGAGTGGGGAGACCCAGTACTTC. This translates into CASSLTSGSGETQYF.